This passage covers 23 T cell receptor beta chains from one sample sequenced in a study of Ad26.COV2.S vaccination and SARS-CoV-2 variants. Sequencing used immunoSEQ multiplex PCR; TCRdb keeps in-frame clones, though not all of them. The table has around 400,000 clones, approximately 83% seen once. The sample's treatment: roughly 19 received Ad26.COV2.S at low or high dose, single or two shots; about 5 received placebo; per-sample allocation not given. Sampling took place 63 days after the first vaccine or placebo injection. Sequencing used peripheral blood, obtained in a trial of Ad26.COV2.S vaccine versus placebo. These receptors originate from a person aged 18-65 years who received the Ad26.COV2.S COVID-19 vaccine or a placebo.

This chain uses TRBV5-1 with TRBJ1-1, with TRBD1 matching over 8 bases. The V gene's germline CDR1 is SGHRS and CDR2 YFSETQ. This CDR3 is built from 15 residues. Trimming removed 0 bases from V and 5 bases from J; junction bases left unmatched: 6. This chain's CDR3 is CASSLAPGQETEAFF. CDR3 nucleotides: TGCGCCAGCAGCTTGGCGCCGGGACAGGAGACTGAAGCTTTCTTT. Full variable domain (remainder filled in from reference TRBV5-1 and TRBJ1-1): KAGVTQTPRYLIKTRGQQVTLSCSPISGHRSVSWYQQTPGQGLQFLFEYFSETQRNKGNFPGRFSGRQFSNSRSEMNVSTLELGDSALYLCASSLAPGQETEAFFGQGTRLTVV.

The chain is built from TRBV7-2 and TRBJ2-1; D possibly corresponds to TRBD2 (6 bases). This CDR3 is 15 amino acids long. V shed 5 bases and J shed 4 bases, with 15 bases lying between them. Germline CDR1 SGHTA, CDR2 FQGNSA. The CDR3 region has the DNA TGTGCCAGCAGCCCCGACCGGGGGTTGTACAATGAGCAGTTCTTC. Its translation: CASSPDRGLYNEQFF.

CDR3 bases: TGTGCCAGCAAGCTCCGGGACTCCATAGCGGCTTTCTTT. This sequence encodes CASKLRDSIAAFF. This chain links TRBV6-5 with TRBJ1-1; TRBD1 might be the D (5 bases). CDR1 is MNHEY, CDR2 SVGAGI, per germline. The V gene lost 7 bases and the J gene lost 11 bases, with 20 bases spanning the gap. CDR3 length: 13 amino acids.

V is TRBV6-2 or TRBV6-3 and J is TRBJ1-2; TRBD1 is a possible D gene (5 bases). Germline V gene data show CDR1 as MNHEY and CDR2 as SVGEGT. The germline V and J ends were trimmed by 4 bases and 8 bases, with 14 bases remaining between them. The CDR3 consists of 13 residues. CDR3 sequence: CASSWDGNRGYTF. CDR3 bases: TGTGCCAGCAGTTGGGACGGTAACCGAGGCTACACCTTC.

The rearrangement links TRBV10-2 to TRBJ1-4; D not resolved. Between the trimmed V and J ends, which lost 1 base and 0 bases, there was a span of 18 bases. Germline V gene lookup returns CDR1 WSHSY and CDR2 SAAADI. This CDR3 is built from 19 residues. The CDR3: CASSEWRTITTSTNEKLFF. The DNA of the CDR3 is TGCGCCAGCAGTGAGTGGAGGACTATCACCACTTCAACTAATGAAAAACTGTTTTTT.

The chain combines TRBV30 with TRBJ1-3, with D hard to call. Germline V lookup: CDR1 GTSNPN, CDR2 SVGIG (reference sequence). CDR3 size: 10 residues. V was clipped by 5 bases and J by 9 bases, with 8 bases between them. CDR3 residues: CAWGRATIYF. CDR3 in DNA: TGTGCCTGGGGCCGAGCCACCATATATTTT.

The rearrangement joins TRBV27 to TRBJ2-2, with unresolved D. The CDR3 totals 14 residues. Germline V gene data show CDR1 as MNHEY and CDR2 as SMNVEV (reference sequence). Trimming removed 2 bases from V and 6 bases from J, with 10 bases in between. This CDR3 reads CASSLQRFAGELFF. The CDR3 nucleotides are TGTGCCAGCAGTTTACAACGGTTCGCCGGGGAGCTGTTTTTT.

V is TRBV5-1 and J is TRBJ1-2; 7 bases agree with TRBD1. CDR3 length equals 12 residues. Germline loops: CDR1 SGHRS, CDR2 YFSETQ. V lost 4 bases to trimming and J lost 4 bases; unmatched junction nucleotides: 1. The CDR3 spells CASSPGGYGYTF. In DNA, the CDR3 is TGCGCCAGCAGCCCAGGGGGCTATGGCTACACCTTC. The full variable domain, in which reference TRBV5-1 and TRBJ1-2 provide the parts outside the CDR3, is KAGVTQTPRYLIKTRGQQVTLSCSPISGHRSVSWYQQTPGQGLQFLFEYFSETQRNKGNFPGRFSGRQFSNSRSEMNVSTLELGDSALYLCASSPGGYGYTFGSGTRLTVV.

V gene TRBV19 combines with J gene TRBJ2-1; 11 bases fit TRBD2. The junction had 13 bases not matched to a gene; V was cut back by 10 bases and J by 8 bases. CDR3 size: 15 residues. CDR1 is LNHDA, CDR2 SQIVND, per germline (reference sequence). The CDR3 DNA reads TGTGCCACCCGGGAAGTTAGCGGGAGGGTCGATGAGCAGTTCTTC. It encodes CATREVSGRVDEQFF.

This clone was detected only once. The chain couples TRBV11-2 to TRBJ1-3; TRBD1 aligns across 7 bases. V gave up 5 bases and J gave up 9 bases; unmatched junction bases: 4. CDR1 is SGHAT and CDR2 is FQNNGV in the germline V gene. This CDR3 spans 12 amino acids. The CDR3 bases are TGTGCCAGCAGCCTGACAGGGAGCACCATATATTTT. Protein sequence: CASSLTGSTIYF.

The V gene is TRBV11-3, the J gene TRBJ1-1; D is uncertain. The CDR3 runs 14 residues. Germline V gene sequence: CDR1 SGHNT, CDR2 YENEEA. V lost 1 base to trimming and J lost 7 bases, with 13 bases between them. The CDR3: CASSLVRSSGEAFF. The CDR3 DNA sequence: TGTGCCAGCAGCTTAGTCCGCTCCTCGGGTGAAGCTTTCTTT. Looking up the rest from reference TRBV11-3 and TRBJ1-1 gives the full variable domain: EAGVVQSPRYKIIEKKQPVAFWCNPISGHNTLYWYLQNLGQGPELLIRYENEEAVDDSQLPKDRFSAERLKGVDSTLKIQPAELGDSAVYLCASSLVRSSGEAFFGQGTRLTVV.

V gene TRBV21-1 combines with J gene TRBJ1-5. TRBV21-1 is a listed pseudogene. This CDR3 has 13 amino acids. The CDR3 reads CASISGGYQPQHF. The CDR3 bases are TGTGCCAGCATCAGTGGGGGTTATCAGCCCCAGCATTTT.

The chain couples TRBV12-5 to TRBJ1-1, with D hard to call. Trimming removed 2 bases from V and 6 bases from J, with 10 bases in between. The CDR3 is 13 amino acids. CDR1 and CDR2 (germline): LGHNT, FRNRAP. As DNA, the CDR3 is TGTGCTAGTGGTTTGTACACAGACGCTGAAGCTTTCTTT. Protein: CASGLYTDAEAFF.

The chain employs TRBV5-1 and TRBJ1-2; perhaps TRBD1 as D (6 bases). V dropped 0 bases and J dropped 7 bases, with 10 bases sitting between them. The germline CDR1 and CDR2 sequences are SGHRS and YFSETQ. CDR3 size: 13 residues. The DNA of the CDR3 is TGCGCCAGCAGCTTGGACAGGGTCGCTGGCTACACCTTC. Translated, it gives CASSLDRVAGYTF.

In this sample, this clone turned up a few times. V gene TRBV4-2 combines with J gene TRBJ1-2, with TRBD1 identical over 7 bases. CDR1 is LGHNA, CDR2 YNFKEQ, per germline. The CDR3 consists of 15 residues. V trimming: 4 bases; J trimming: 8 bases; junction bases outside the gene matches: 13. The CDR3 coding sequence is TGTGCCAGCAGCCCGGGACAGTACGGCGGTCAAGGCTACACCTTC. Its translation is CASSPGQYGGQGYTF.

This rearrangement joins TRBV27 to TRBJ1-3; 7 bases line up with TRBD1. The CDR3 runs to 14 residues. The V gene's germline CDR1 is MNHEY and CDR2 SMNVEV (reference sequence). V lost 10 bases to trimming and J lost 4 bases; unmatched junction nucleotides: 10. The CDR3 nucleotides are TGTGCCACCAAGCCCAGGGGGGAAGGAAACACCATATATTTT. This gives the protein CATKPRGEGNTIYF.

As concerns this clone: This specimen includes other DNA sequences encoding the same CDR3. The CDR3 reads CASSSSLNTEAFF. The CDR3 region has the DNA TGTGCCAGCAGCAGTTCCTTAAACACTGAAGCTTTCTTT. The chain is built from TRBV3-1 (or the pseudogene TRBV3-2) and TRBJ1-1; D unclear. The CDR3 extends over 13 amino acids. Germline values: CDR1 LGHDT, CDR2 YNNKEL (reference sequence). Trimming removed 5 bases from V and 2 bases from J, with 9 bases in between.

The rearrangement uses TRBV7-3 and TRBJ2-1; 10 bases agree with TRBD2. The germline CDR1 and CDR2 sequences are SGHTA and FQGTGA. The CDR3 is 18 amino acids. J lost 7 bases, V lost 5 bases, and 17 bases had no gene match. In DNA form, the CDR3 reads TGTGCCAGCAGCCTAAGGGGGCCTGCTAGCGGGGGTCGGAATGAGCAGTTCTTC. This sequence encodes CASSLRGPASGGRNEQFF.

This clone has more than one count but fewer than ten. The chain employs TRBV7-9 and TRBJ1-1, with 8 bases that match TRBD1. V was pared by 5 bases and J by 5 bases, with 7 bases of the junction left unmatched. The CDR3 covers 14 residues. Germline-derived CDR1 and CDR2 are SEHNR and FQNEAQ (reference sequence). CDR3 nucleotide sequence: TGTGCCAGCAGCGCTCAGGGGGCGCGGACTGAAGCTTTCTTT. Protein product: CASSAQGARTEAFF.

The V gene is TRBV5-8, the J gene TRBJ1-6, with 10 bases aligning to TRBD1. Germline V CDR1 and CDR2: SGHTS, YDEGEE. With 4 bases clipped from V and 6 bases from J, the junction kept 4 bases outside the gene matches. CDR3 length equals 15 residues. CDR3 bases: TGTGCCAGCAGCGTGGGGGACAGGGGTAATTCACCCCTCCACTTT. This translates into CASSVGDRGNSPLHF.

The rearrangement uses TRBV2 and TRBJ1-2; no firm D call. The CDR3 loop spans 14 amino acids. V was trimmed by 2 bases and J by 2 bases, leaving 9 bases between them. The germline V gene has CDR1 SNHLY and CDR2 FYNNEI. DNA for the CDR3: TGTGCCAGCAGTGAAATGAGGTTAAACTATGGCTACACCTTC. Residues: CASSEMRLNYGYTF.

This clone was observed a few times. V usage is TRBV19 and J usage is TRBJ2-3; the D is unclear. The CDR3 runs 13 residues. Trimming shortened V by 6 bases and J by 7 bases, and 14 bases separated the two germline ends. Germline CDR1 reads LNHDA; CDR2 reads SQIVND (reference sequence). CDR3 DNA: TGTGCCAGTAGGACGGCAGGATCTAATACGCAGTATTTT. Protein sequence: CASRTAGSNTQYF.

Only one count was recorded for this clone. DNA of the CDR3: TGTGCCAGCAGCTTACAGGACAGGAGCTCCTACAATGAGCAGTTCTTC. This encodes CASSLQDRSSYNEQFF. The chain carries TRBV9 and TRBJ2-1; 7 nucleotides line up with TRBD1. V was clipped by 4 bases and J by 0 bases; unmatched bases: 7. CDR3 length: 16 residues. The germline CDR1 and CDR2 sequences are SGDLS and YYNGEE.